Presented here are 29 T cell receptor beta chains from one specimen sequenced in a study of T cell responses to AZD1222 COVID-19 vaccine. TCRdb keeps only in-frame clones here, not all; method: immunoSEQ multiplex PCR. The sample includes over 110,000 clones, roughly 89% of them seen just once. The sequencing here drew on peripheral blood, taken on day 0 of AZD1222 vaccination. These receptor sequences come from an adult in good health.

The CDR3 sequence: CASSLQGTKNSPLHF. The CDR3 coding sequence is TGTGCCAGCAGTTTACAGGGGACTAAGAATTCACCCCTCCACTTT. The V and J genes are TRBV2 and TRBJ1-6, with TRBD1 identical over 7 bases. This CDR3 has 15 residues. Trimming took 5 bases from V and 7 from J; bases not matched to a gene: 8. Germline V gives CDR1 SNHLY, CDR2 FYNNEI.

The gene calls are TRBV7-3 and TRBJ2-1, with TRBD2 identical over 11 bases. The CDR3 runs 14 residues. Trimming removed 4 bases from V and 8 bases from J; junction bases left unmatched: 4. Looked up from germline, CDR1 is SGHTA and CDR2 is FQGTGA. CDR3 residues: CASSYNSGRDEQFF. The CDR3 DNA reads as TGTGCCAGCAGCTATAATAGCGGGAGGGATGAGCAGTTCTTC.

The chain employs TRBV5-4 and TRBJ2-4; 9 bases agree with TRBD1. V lost 4 bases to trimming and J lost 6 bases; unmatched junction nucleotides: 2. The germline V gene encodes CDR1 SGHNT and CDR2 YYREEE (reference sequence). The CDR3 totals 13 residues. DNA for the CDR3: TGTGCCAGCAGCCAGGGACAGGGAAACATTCAGTACTTC. Amino acids: CASSQGQGNIQYF.

The chain combines TRBV29-1 with TRBJ2-1; 10 bases match TRBD2. CDR1 SQVTM and CDR2 ANQGSEA come from the germline V gene. The J segment lost 4 bases and the V segment lost 7 bases, leaving 7 bases of the junction unmatched. The CDR3 loop spans 14 amino acids. The CDR3 bases are TGCAGCGGGGGAGGGACTAGCGTTTACAATGAGCAGTTCTTC. It yields the protein CSGGGTSVYNEQFF.

This chain's CDR3 is CASKIQEYRPMNTEAFF. The CDR3, as DNA: TGTGCCAGCAAGATACAAGAATACCGTCCTATGAACACTGAAGCTTTCTTT. V and J are TRBV6-4 and TRBJ1-1; no definite D call. Trimming pared 7 bases from V and 0 bases from J, leaving 21 bases between. The germline CDR1 and CDR2 sequences are MRHNA and SNTAGT. This CDR3 region has 17 residues.

V gene TRBV19 combines with J gene TRBJ1-1; possible D gene TRBD1, 5 bases. Trimming cost V 6 bases and J 8 bases, with 16 bases left between them. CDR3 size: 13 residues. From germline, CDR1 is LNHDA and CDR2 SQIVND (reference sequence). This chain's CDR3 is CASSLASWGEAFF. Written as DNA, the CDR3 is TGTGCCAGTAGCCTGGCCTCGTGGGGGGAAGCTTTCTTT.

The chain couples TRBV18 to TRBJ1-2; 11 bases align to TRBD1. The ends lost 3 bases at V and 5 bases at J; junction bases unmatched: 8. The CDR3 totals 16 residues. Germline loops: CDR1 KGHSH, CDR2 LQKENI. The DNA of the CDR3 is TGTGCCAGCTCACCCGTCCCGGGACAGGGGGAGTATGGCTACACCTTC. Protein sequence: CASSPVPGQGEYGYTF.

The chain is built from TRBV4-1 and TRBJ2-1, with TRBD2 identical over 13 bases. Germline assignment: CDR1 MGHRA and CDR2 YSYEKL. V lost 4 bases and J lost 8; bases outside the gene matches: 11. CDR3 size: 17 residues. CDR3 sequence reads: CASSLGGTSGTYDEQFF. The CDR3 region has the DNA TGCGCCAGCAGCCTGGGCGGGACTAGCGGGACGTACGATGAGCAGTTCTTC.

This clone was recorded a few times. The chain carries TRBV7-3 and TRBJ2-7, with D unresolved. CDR3 length: 14 residues. Germline CDR1 and CDR2: SGHTA and FQGTGA. Deletions cut 1 base from V and 1 base from J, with 8 bases between. DNA for the CDR3: TGTGCCAGCAGCTTAATTACGGTATCCTACGAGCAGTACTTC. It specifies CASSLITVSYEQYF.

V and J are TRBV3-1 (or the pseudogene TRBV3-2) and TRBJ2-1; 9 bases are a match to TRBD2. The CDR3 extends over 15 amino acids. V shed 1 base, J shed 15 bases, and the junction held 13 bases outside the gene matches. CDR1 and CDR2 (germline): LGHDT, YNNKEL (reference sequence). CDR3 amino acids: CASSQGREGSQGWFF. The CDR3 nucleotides are TGTGCCAGCAGCCAAGGGCGGGAGGGCTCCCAGGGGTGGTTCTTC.

CDR3 DNA: TGTGCCAGCAGTCAGGAGGAGACAGGGGTGAGCAATCAGCCCCAGCATTTT. It yields the protein CASSQEETGVSNQPQHF. The V call is TRBV28, the J call TRBJ1-5, with 8 bases matching TRBD1. The CDR3 contains 17 residues. The germline V gene has CDR1 MDHEN and CDR2 SYDVKM. The J segment lost 1 base and the V segment lost 5 bases, leaving 10 bases of the junction unmatched. Filled out from reference TRBV28 and TRBJ1-5, the complete variable domain reads DVKVTQSSRYLVKRTGEKVFLECVQDMDHENMFWYRQDPGLGLRLIYFSYDVKMKEKGDIPEGYSVSREKKERFSLILESASTNQTSMYLCASSQEETGVSNQPQHFGDGTRLSIL.

This chain joins TRBV10-1 and TRBJ2-3, with unresolved D. The V gene's germline CDR1 is WNHNN and CDR2 SYGVQD (reference sequence). V lost 2 bases and J lost 2, with 5 bases in between. The CDR3 is 13 amino acids. The CDR3 DNA is TGCGCCAGCAGTGAGGACTCCACAGATACGCAGTATTTT. Amino acids: CASSEDSTDTQYF.

In this sample, this clone turned up once. The rearrangement links TRBV5-1 to TRBJ1-3, with 9 nucleotides matching TRBD1. CDR3 length: 14 residues. Germline-derived CDR1 and CDR2 are SGHRS and YFSETQ. V lost 5 bases, J lost 4 bases, and 4 bases stayed unmatched. CDR3 sequence reads: CASRGTGRGNTIYF. Here the CDR3 DNA reads TGCGCCAGCAGGGGGACAGGGAGAGGAAACACCATATATTTT.

This sequence joins TRBV5-6 and TRBJ2-7; 9 bases map to TRBD1. This CDR3 spans 13 amino acids. Germline V gene sequence: CDR1 SGHDT, CDR2 YYEEEE. After removal of 3 bases from V and 7 bases from J, the junction contained 5 bases not matched to a gene. The CDR3 region has the DNA TGTGCCAGCAGCTGGGACAGGGAGGGAGAGCAGTACTTC. Translating gives CASSWDREGEQYF.

The chain uses TRBV5-1 and TRBJ2-5; TRBD1 matches 9 bases. The CDR3 contains 15 residues. CDR1 and CDR2 (germline): SGHRS, YFSETQ. V shed 6 bases, J shed 2 bases, and the junction held 8 bases outside the gene matches. For the CDR3, the DNA is TGCGCCAGCACCCTGACGGGGACAGGGCAAGAGACCCAGTACTTC. This sequence encodes CASTLTGTGQETQYF.

The chain uses TRBV6-6 and TRBJ1-1, with a tentative D call TRBD1 (5 bases). CDR3 length equals 13 residues. Germline V gene data show CDR1 as MNHNY and CDR2 as SVGAGI (reference sequence). V was trimmed by 10 bases and J by 3 bases, leaving 15 bases between them. CDR3 in DNA: TGTGCCACCGGACCTGACAGATACACTGAAGCTTTCTTT. As protein: CATGPDRYTEAFF.

The chain links TRBV5-1 to TRBJ2-5; D may be TRBD2 (6 bases). Germline CDR1 is SGHRS and CDR2 is YFSETQ. The V gene lost 0 bases and the J gene lost 1 base, with 7 bases spanning the gap. This CDR3 has 14 amino acids. The CDR3 nucleotides are TGCGCCAGCAGCTTGGGGACTATCCAAGAGACCCAGTACTTC. It translates to CASSLGTIQETQYF.

The genes are TRBV6-5 and TRBJ1-1; possibly TRBD1 for D (6 bases). V gave up 0 bases and J gave up 4 bases, with 9 bases separating them. This CDR3 is 14 amino acids long. Germline V gene data show CDR1 as MNHEY and CDR2 as SVGAGI. The CDR3 DNA is TGTGCCAGCAGTTACTCGAGGGGGACCACTGAAGCTTTCTTT. It translates to CASSYSRGTTEAFF.

This chain links TRBV5-8 with TRBJ2-3, with 8 bases that match TRBD2. Looked up from germline, CDR1 is SGHTS and CDR2 is YDEGEE. V dropped 10 bases and J dropped 2; count of bases not matched to a gene: 6. There are 13 residues in the CDR3. The CDR3 loop reads CAPVREVTDTQYF. Here the CDR3 DNA reads TGTGCCCCGGTGCGGGAGGTCACAGATACGCAGTATTTT.

This chain connects TRBV2 to TRBJ1-6; D is possibly TRBD1 (5 bases). This CDR3 region has 15 residues. V lost 7 bases to trimming and J lost 4 bases, with 14 bases between them. Germline loops: CDR1 SNHLY, CDR2 FYNNEI. The CDR3 nucleotides read TGTGCCAGCAACGTCGGCAGGGCGTATAATTCACCCCTCCACTTT. Translating gives CASNVGRAYNSPLHF.

This clone showed up just once. The CDR3, as DNA: TGTGCCAGCAGCCCCGGAGGGGGGGAAACCTACGAGCAGTACTTC. This sequence encodes CASSPGGGETYEQYF. The gene calls are TRBV28 and TRBJ2-7, with D possibly TRBD2 on 7 matching bases. The V and J ends lost 6 bases and 2 bases respectively, with 17 bases between them. Per the germline V gene, CDR1 is MDHEN and CDR2 is SYDVKM. The length of the CDR3 is 15 residues. Together with reference TRBV28 and TRBJ2-7, the CDR3 gives the full variable domain: DVKVTQSSRYLVKRTGEKVFLECVQDMDHENMFWYRQDPGLGLRLIYFSYDVKMKEKGDIPEGYSVSREKKERFSLILESASTNQTSMYLCASSPGGGETYEQYFGPGTRLTVT.

V usage is TRBV19 and J usage is TRBJ2-5; D unresolved. CDR1 is LNHDA and CDR2 is SQIVND in the germline V gene (reference sequence). Trimming shortened V by 4 bases and J by 2 bases, and 11 bases separated the two germline ends. The CDR3 totals 14 residues. In DNA form, the CDR3 reads TGTGCCAGTAGTAGCGGCTCTACTCAAGAGACCCAGTACTTC. Its protein product is CASSSGSTQETQYF. The variable domain in full, completed from reference TRBV19 and TRBJ2-5, reads DGGITQSPKYLFRKEGQNVTLSCEQNLNHDAMYWYRQDPGQGLRLIYYSQIVNDFQKGDIAEGYSVSREKKESFPLTVTSAQKNPTAFYLCASSSGSTQETQYFGPGTRLLVL.

Written as DNA, the CDR3 is TGCGCCACCAAGTTCGGGGCTGAAAGCGGGAGGATCTACGAGCAGTACTTC. Its translation: CATKFGAESGRIYEQYF. The V call is TRBV23-1, the J call TRBJ2-7; 9 bases agree with TRBD2. TRBV23-1 is an open reading frame, and its role is uncertain. The CDR3 has 17 amino acids. Germline trimming cut 10 bases from V and 3 bases from J; bases unmatched to any gene: 19.

The rearrangement joins TRBV3-1 (or the pseudogene TRBV3-2) to TRBJ1-2, with TRBD1 as a possible D gene (5 bases). The length of the CDR3 is 14 residues. Germline CDR1 reads LGHDT; CDR2 reads YNNKEL (reference sequence). Trimming left V 5 bases short and J 1 base short, with 11 bases between. The CDR3 region is CASSSSTVNYGYTF. DNA of the CDR3: TGTGCCAGCAGCTCTTCGACAGTTAACTATGGCTACACCTTC.

The V gene is TRBV24-1, the J gene TRBJ2-3; 8 positions agree with TRBD2. This CDR3 region has 14 residues. Losses at the gene ends were 4 bases for V and 5 bases for J; bases not matched to a gene: 4. CDR1 is KGHDR and CDR2 is SFDVKD in the germline V gene. This CDR3 is CATSESGSVDTQYF. In DNA form, the CDR3 reads TGTGCCACCAGTGAGAGCGGGAGCGTAGATACGCAGTATTTT.

The J gene is TRBJ2-1, the V gene TRBV19, with D tentatively TRBD1 or TRBD2 (5 bases each). V lost 2 bases to trimming and J lost 0 bases, with 8 bases between them. The CDR3 is 15 residues long. From germline, CDR1 is LNHDA and CDR2 SQIVND (reference sequence). CDR3 coding DNA: TGTGCCAGTAGTATACTGAGGGGCTCCTACAATGAGCAGTTCTTC. It yields the protein CASSILRGSYNEQFF. The full variable domain, with the rest looked up from reference TRBV19 and TRBJ2-1, is DGGITQSPKYLFRKEGQNVTLSCEQNLNHDAMYWYRQDPGQGLRLIYYSQIVNDFQKGDIAEGYSVSREKKESFPLTVTSAQKNPTAFYLCASSILRGSYNEQFFGPGTRLTVL.

This rearrangement joins TRBV5-6 to TRBJ1-2; D not resolved. The germline V and J ends were trimmed by 0 bases and 3 bases, with 3 bases remaining between them. CDR3 length: 12 residues. Germline V gene sequence: CDR1 SGHDT, CDR2 YYEEEE. CDR3 nucleotides: TGTGCCAGCAGCTTGGGCGACTATGGCTACACCTTC. This codes for CASSLGDYGYTF. Looking up the rest from reference TRBV5-6 and TRBJ1-2 gives the full variable domain: DAGVTQSPTHLIKTRGQQVTLRCSPKSGHDTVSWYQQALGQGPQFIFQYYEEEERQRGNFPDRFSGHQFPNYSSELNVNALLLGDSALYLCASSLGDYGYTFGSGTRLTVV.

The chain recombines TRBV2 with TRBJ1-1, with D possibly being TRBD1 (5 bases). V was shortened by 3 bases and J by 5 bases, with 16 bases between the two germline ends. The CDR3 runs to 15 residues. Germline CDR1 SNHLY, CDR2 FYNNEI. DNA of the CDR3: TGTGCCAGCAGTGAGCAGACAGAGGTGGGGACTGAAGCTTTCTTT. Its translation: CASSEQTEVGTEAFF.

The chain combines TRBV2 with TRBJ2-7, with 15 bases identical to TRBD2. The CDR3 covers 15 residues. Germline V CDR1 and CDR2: SNHLY, FYNNEI. V lost 3 bases to trimming and J lost 3 bases; unmatched junction nucleotides: 0. CDR3 sequence (DNA): TGTGCCAGCAGTGAGGGACTAGCGGGAGGCTACGAGCAGTACTTC. As protein: CASSEGLAGGYEQYF.